The source of this T cell receptor (beta chain) is a study of shared clonotypes between healthy human individuals. Across the study: The cohort had a couple of women and three men, ages 18 to 49. CD4 naive and CD4 memory each took three plates per donor, while CD8 naive took two and CD8 memory one.

From germline, CDR1 is PRHDT and CDR2 FYEKMQ (reference sequence). The CDR3 totals 15 residues. J was trimmed by 5 bases and V by 2 bases; bases with no gene match: 5. Here immunoSEQ multiplex PCR was the method, and the copy in TCRdb shows in-frame clones only, minus some. The sample yields about 2 million clones, roughly 94% seen once. Naive CD8 populations comprised CD45RO-negative cells positively selected for CCR7, excluding terminally differentiated effector memory CD45RA+ cells. V usage is TRBV13 and J usage is TRBJ2-7; TRBD1 matches at 11 bases. Sequenced material: naive CD8+ T cells sorted from blood. This receptor was taken from a man between 18 and 29 years old in good health. The DNA of the CDR3 is TGTGCCAGCAGCTTAATGGGACAGGGGGACCACGAGCAGTACTTC. Amino acid sequence: CASSLMGQGDHEQYF.